This T cell receptor beta chain was recorded in a study of T-cell memory formation after mild COVID-19. Study findings and constraints: Several responding clones turned up in pre-infection memory, indicating that cross-reactive memory may have taken part.

V was trimmed by 11 bases and J by 0 bases, leaving 14 bases between them. This CDR3 contains 14 residues. Via MiXCR, TCRdb re-called the 5' RACE reads, giving one row per CDR3 protein. The table lists 150,000 to 200,000 distinct CDR3 sequences, roughly 28% of them singletons, with 12% in the top ten. This clonotype was counted a few times. What it recognizes is unknown. Sample: PBMCs or a T cell subset sorted from them (not recorded which). The receptor was isolated from an adult woman who had mild COVID-19 (a few samples of this study predate the infection). Cell type and time point are not known. The rearrangement joins TRBV12-3 or TRBV12-4 to TRBJ2-1; D is ambiguous. The CDR3 is CAVRTTSSYNEQFF. The DNA of the CDR3 is TGTGCCGTGCGTACTACGAGCTCCTACAATGAGCAGTTCTTC.